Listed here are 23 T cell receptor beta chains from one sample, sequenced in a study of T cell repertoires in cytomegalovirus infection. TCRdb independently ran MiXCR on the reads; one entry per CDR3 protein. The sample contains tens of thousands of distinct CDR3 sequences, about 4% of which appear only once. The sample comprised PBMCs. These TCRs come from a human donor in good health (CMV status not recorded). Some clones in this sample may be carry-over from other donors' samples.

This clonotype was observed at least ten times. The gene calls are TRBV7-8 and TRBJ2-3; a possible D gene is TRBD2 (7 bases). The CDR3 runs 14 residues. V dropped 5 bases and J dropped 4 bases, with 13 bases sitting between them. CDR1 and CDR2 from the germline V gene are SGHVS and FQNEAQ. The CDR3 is CASSGGGQPDTQYF. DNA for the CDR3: TGTGCCAGCAGCGGGGGGGGGCAGCCAGATACGCAGTATTTT.

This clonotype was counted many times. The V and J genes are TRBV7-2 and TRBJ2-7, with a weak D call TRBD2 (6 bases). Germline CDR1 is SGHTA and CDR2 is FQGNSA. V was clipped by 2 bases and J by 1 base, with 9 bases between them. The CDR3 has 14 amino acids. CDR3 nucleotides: TGTGCCAGCAGCTTAAATGGGAGGTCCTACGAGCAGTACTTC. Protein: CASSLNGRSYEQYF. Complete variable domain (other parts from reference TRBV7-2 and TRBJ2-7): GAGVSQSPSNKVTEKGKDVELRCDPISGHTALYWYRQSLGQGLEFLIYFQGNSAPDKSGLPSDRFSAERTGGSVSTLTIQRTQQEDSAVYLCASSLNGRSYEQYFGPGTRLTVT.

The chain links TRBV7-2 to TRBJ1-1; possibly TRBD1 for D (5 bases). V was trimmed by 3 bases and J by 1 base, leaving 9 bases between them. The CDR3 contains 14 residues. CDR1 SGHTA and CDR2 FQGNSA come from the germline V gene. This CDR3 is CASSFGHRNTEAFF. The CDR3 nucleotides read TGTGCCAGCAGCTTTGGACACCGGAACACTGAAGCTTTCTTT.

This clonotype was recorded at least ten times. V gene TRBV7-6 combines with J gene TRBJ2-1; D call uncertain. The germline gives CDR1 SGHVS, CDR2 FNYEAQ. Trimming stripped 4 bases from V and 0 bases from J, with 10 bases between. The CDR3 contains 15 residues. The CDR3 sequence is CASSYDPSSYNEQFF. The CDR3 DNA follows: TGTGCCAGCAGCTACGACCCAAGCTCCTACAATGAGCAGTTCTTC. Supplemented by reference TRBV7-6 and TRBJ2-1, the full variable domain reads GAGVSQSPRYKVTKRGQDVALRCDPISGHVSLYWYRQALGQGPEFLTYFNYEAQQDKSGLPNDRFSAERPEGSISTLTIQRTEQRDSAMYRCASSYDPSSYNEQFFGPGTRLTVL.

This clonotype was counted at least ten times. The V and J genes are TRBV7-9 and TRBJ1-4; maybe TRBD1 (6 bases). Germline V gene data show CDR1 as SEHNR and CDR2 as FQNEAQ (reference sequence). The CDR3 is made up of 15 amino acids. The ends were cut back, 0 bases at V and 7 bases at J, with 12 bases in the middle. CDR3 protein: CASSLARGRGEKLFF. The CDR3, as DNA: TGTGCCAGCAGCTTAGCGCGGGGGCGCGGTGAAAAACTGTTTTTT.

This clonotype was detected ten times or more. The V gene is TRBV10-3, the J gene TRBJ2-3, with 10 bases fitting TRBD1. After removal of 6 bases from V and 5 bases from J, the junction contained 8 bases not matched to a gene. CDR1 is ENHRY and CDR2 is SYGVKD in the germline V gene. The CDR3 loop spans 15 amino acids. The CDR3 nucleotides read TGTGCCATCAGCGACAGGGGGCGTGAAGTAGATACGCAGTATTTT. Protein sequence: CAISDRGREVDTQYF.

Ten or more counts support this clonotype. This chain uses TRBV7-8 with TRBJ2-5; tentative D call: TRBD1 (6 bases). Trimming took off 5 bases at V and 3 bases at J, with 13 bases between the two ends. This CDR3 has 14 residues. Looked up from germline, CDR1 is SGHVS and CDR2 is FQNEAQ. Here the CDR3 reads CASSPPGQKETQYF. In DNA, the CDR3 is TGTGCCAGCAGCCCGCCGGGACAAAAAGAGACCCAGTACTTC.

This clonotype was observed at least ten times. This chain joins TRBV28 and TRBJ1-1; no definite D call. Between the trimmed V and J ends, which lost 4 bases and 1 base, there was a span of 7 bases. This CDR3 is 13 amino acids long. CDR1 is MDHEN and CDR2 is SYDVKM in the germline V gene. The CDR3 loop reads CASSWAGNTEAFF. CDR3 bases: TGTGCCAGCAGTTGGGCTGGGAACACTGAAGCTTTCTTT.

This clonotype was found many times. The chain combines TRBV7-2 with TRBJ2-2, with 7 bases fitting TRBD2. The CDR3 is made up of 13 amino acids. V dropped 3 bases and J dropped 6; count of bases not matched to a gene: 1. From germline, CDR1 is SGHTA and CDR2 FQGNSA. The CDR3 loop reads CASSFGRAGELFF. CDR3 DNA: TGTGCCAGCAGCTTTGGGAGGGCCGGGGAGCTGTTTTTT.

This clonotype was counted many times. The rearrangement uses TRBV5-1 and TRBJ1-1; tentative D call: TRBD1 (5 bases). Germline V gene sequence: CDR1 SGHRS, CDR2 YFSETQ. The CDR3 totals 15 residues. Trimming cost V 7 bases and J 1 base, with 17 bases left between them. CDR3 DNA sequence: TGCGCCAGCGGCGAGGTAGGAGGACAGAACACTGAAGCTTTCTTT. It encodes CASGEVGGQNTEAFF.

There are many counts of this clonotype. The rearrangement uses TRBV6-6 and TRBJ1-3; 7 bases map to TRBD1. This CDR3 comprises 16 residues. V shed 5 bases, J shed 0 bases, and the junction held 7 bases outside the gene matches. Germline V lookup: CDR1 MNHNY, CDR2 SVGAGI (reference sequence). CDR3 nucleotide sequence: TGTGCCAGCAGTCTGCGGGACAGCCTCTCTGGAAACACCATATATTTT. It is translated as CASSLRDSLSGNTIYF.

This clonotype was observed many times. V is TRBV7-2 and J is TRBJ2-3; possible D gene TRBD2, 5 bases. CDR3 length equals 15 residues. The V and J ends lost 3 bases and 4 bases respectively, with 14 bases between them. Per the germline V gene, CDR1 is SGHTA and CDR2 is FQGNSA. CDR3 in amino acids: CASSFRENPADTQYF. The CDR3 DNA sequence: TGTGCCAGCAGCTTTCGGGAAAATCCGGCAGATACGCAGTATTTT.

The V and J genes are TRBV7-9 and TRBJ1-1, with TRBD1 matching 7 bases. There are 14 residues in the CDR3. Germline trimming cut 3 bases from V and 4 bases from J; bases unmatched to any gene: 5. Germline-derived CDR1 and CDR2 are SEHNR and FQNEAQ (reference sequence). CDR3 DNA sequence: TGTGCCAGCAGCTTGGGGACAGACGGCACTGAAGCTTTCTTT. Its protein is CASSLGTDGTEAFF.

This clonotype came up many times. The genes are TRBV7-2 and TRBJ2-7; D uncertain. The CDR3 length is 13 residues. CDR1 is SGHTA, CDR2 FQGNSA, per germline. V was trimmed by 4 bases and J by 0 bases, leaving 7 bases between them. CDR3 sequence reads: CASSSGHSYEQYF. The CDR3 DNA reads TGTGCCAGCAGCTCCGGTCACTCCTACGAGCAGTACTTC.

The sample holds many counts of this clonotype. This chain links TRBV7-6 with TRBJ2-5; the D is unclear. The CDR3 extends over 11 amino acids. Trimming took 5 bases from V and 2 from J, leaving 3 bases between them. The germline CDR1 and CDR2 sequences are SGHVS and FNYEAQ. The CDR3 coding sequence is TGTGCCAGCAGCCATCAAGAGACCCAGTACTTC. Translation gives CASSHQETQYF.

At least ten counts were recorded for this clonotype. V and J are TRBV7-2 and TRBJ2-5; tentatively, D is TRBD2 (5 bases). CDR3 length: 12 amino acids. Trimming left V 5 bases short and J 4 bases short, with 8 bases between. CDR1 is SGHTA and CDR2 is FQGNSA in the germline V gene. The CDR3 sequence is CASSNRGETQYF. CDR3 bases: TGTGCCAGCAGCAACCGGGGAGAGACCCAGTACTTC.

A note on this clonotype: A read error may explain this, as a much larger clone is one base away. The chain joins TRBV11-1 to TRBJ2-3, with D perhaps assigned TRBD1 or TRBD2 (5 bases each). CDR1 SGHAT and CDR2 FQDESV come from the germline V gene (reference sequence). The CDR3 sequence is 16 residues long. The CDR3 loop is CVSRPERGVGTDTQYF. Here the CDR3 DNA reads TGTGTCAGCAGGCCTGAGAGGGGCGTGGGTACAGATACGCAGTATTTT.

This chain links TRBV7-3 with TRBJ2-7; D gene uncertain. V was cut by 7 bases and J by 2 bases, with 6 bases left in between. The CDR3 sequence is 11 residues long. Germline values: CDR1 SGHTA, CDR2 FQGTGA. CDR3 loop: CASISAYEQYF. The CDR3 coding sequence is TGTGCCAGCATTTCGGCCTACGAGCAGTACTTC.

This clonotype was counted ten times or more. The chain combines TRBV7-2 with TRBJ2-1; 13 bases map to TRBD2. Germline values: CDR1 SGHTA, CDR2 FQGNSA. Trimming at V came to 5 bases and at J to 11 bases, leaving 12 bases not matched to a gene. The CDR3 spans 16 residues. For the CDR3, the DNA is TGTGCCAGCAGCGTAGAGGCCGGGACTAGCGGGACCAAGCAGTTCTTC. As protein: CASSVEAGTSGTKQFF.

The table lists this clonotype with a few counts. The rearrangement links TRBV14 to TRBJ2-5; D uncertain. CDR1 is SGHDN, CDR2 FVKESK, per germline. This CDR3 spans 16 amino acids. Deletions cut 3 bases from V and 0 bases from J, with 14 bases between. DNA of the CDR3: TGTGCCAGCAGCCACCGATTGGGGATCTACCAAGAGACCCAGTACTTC. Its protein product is CASSHRLGIYQETQYF.

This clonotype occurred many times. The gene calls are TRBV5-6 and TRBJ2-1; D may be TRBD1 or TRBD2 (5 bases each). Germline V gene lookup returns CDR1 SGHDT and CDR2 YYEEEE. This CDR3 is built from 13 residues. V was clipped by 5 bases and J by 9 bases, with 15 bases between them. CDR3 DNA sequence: TGTGCCAGCAGAAATACCAGGGAGACTGAGCAGTTCTTC. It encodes CASRNTRETEQFF. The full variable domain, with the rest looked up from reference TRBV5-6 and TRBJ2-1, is DAGVTQSPTHLIKTRGQQVTLRCSPKSGHDTVSWYQQALGQGPQFIFQYYEEEERQRGNFPDRFSGHQFPNYSSELNVNALLLGDSALYLCASRNTRETEQFFGPGTRLTVL.

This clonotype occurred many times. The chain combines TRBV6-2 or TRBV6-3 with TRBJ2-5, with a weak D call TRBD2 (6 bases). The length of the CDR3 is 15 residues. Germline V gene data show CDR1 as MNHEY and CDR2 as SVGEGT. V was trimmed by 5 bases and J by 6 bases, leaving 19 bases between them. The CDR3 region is CASSPREGGKKTQYF. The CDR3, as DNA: TGTGCCAGCAGTCCCCGAGAGGGAGGAAAGAAGACCCAGTACTTC.

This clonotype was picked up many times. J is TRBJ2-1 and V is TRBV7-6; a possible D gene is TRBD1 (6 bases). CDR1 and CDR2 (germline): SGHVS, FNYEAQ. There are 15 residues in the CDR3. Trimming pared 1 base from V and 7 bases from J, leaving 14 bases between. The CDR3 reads CASSLGSGRGNEQFF. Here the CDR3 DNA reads TGTGCCAGCAGCTTAGGCAGCGGTAGGGGGAATGAGCAGTTCTTC.